What follows are 10 T cell receptor beta chains derived from one specimen sequenced in a study of CD8+ T cells in alopecia areata. cDNA serving as the sequencing template came from extracted, reverse transcribed RNA. Sequencing used immunoSEQ multiplex PCR; TCRdb keeps in-frame clones, though not all of them. The table includes under 70,000 clones, around 96% detected once. The material was CD8+ T cells sorted from blood, obtained at week 0. The source is a human donor with alopecia areata.

This sequence joins TRBV6-5 and TRBJ2-7; D is possibly TRBD2 (6 bases). V was trimmed by 0 bases and J by 3 bases, leaving 9 bases between them. Germline values: CDR1 MNHEY, CDR2 SVGAGI. The CDR3 totals 14 residues. Written as DNA, the CDR3 is TGTGCCAGCAGTTACTCAACGGGGGACTACGAGCAGTACTTC. This sequence encodes CASSYSTGDYEQYF.

The CDR3 is CASVTSGTSTDTQYF. The CDR3 coding sequence is TGTGCCAGCGTTACTAGCGGGACTAGCACAGATACGCAGTATTTT. The chain recombines TRBV2 with TRBJ2-3; 10 bases agree with TRBD2. Germline V gene data show CDR1 as SNHLY and CDR2 as FYNNEI. The V gene end was trimmed by 8 bases and the J gene end by 0 bases; junction bases not matched to a gene: 5. This CDR3 comprises 15 residues.

The rearrangement links TRBV30 to TRBJ1-1; D is undetermined. Germline CDR1 is GTSNPN and CDR2 is SVGIG (reference sequence). There are 12 residues in the CDR3. V was pared by 7 bases and J by 4 bases, with 13 bases between. CDR3 sequence: CASSGTGTEAFF. DNA of the CDR3: TGTGCCTCATCGGGAACCGGCACTGAAGCTTTCTTT.

The chain is built from TRBV27 and TRBJ1-1; no clear D gene. Trimming removed 5 bases from V and 3 bases from J, with 13 bases in between. Germline values: CDR1 MNHEY, CDR2 SMNVEV (reference sequence). CDR3 size: 14 residues. This chain's CDR3 is CASSEALRDTEAFF. CDR3 DNA: TGTGCCAGCAGTGAGGCACTCCGGGACACTGAAGCTTTCTTT.

The chain employs TRBV29-1 and TRBJ2-7, with 9 bases identical to TRBD1. The germline V gene encodes CDR1 SQVTM and CDR2 ANQGSEA. V gave up 5 bases and J gave up 3 bases; unmatched junction bases: 5. This CDR3 is 13 amino acids long. CDR3 in amino acids: CSVTGQGVYEQYF. The CDR3 DNA is TGCAGCGTTACGGGACAGGGCGTCTACGAGCAGTACTTC.

The chain is built from TRBV6-5 and TRBJ2-7; D remains ambiguous. There are 12 residues in the CDR3. In germline, CDR1 is MNHEY, CDR2 SVGAGI. V lost 5 bases and J lost 3, with 8 bases in between. The CDR3 reads CASSDGFYEQYF. CDR3 DNA: TGTGCCAGCAGTGACGGGTTCTACGAGCAGTACTTC.

J is TRBJ1-2 and V is TRBV6-4; D is unclear. Trimming removed 0 bases from V and 8 bases from J, with 4 bases in between. Germline V lookup: CDR1 MRHNA, CDR2 SNTAGT. The CDR3 contains 11 residues. The CDR3 loop reads CASSDSYGYTF. The CDR3 DNA reads TGTGCCAGCAGTGACTCCTACGGCTACACCTTC.

The V gene is TRBV21-1, the J gene TRBJ2-3; TRBD2, the table's D call, lacks a check against the DNA. TRBV21-1 is assigned pseudogene status. CDR3 length: 16 amino acids. CDR3 DNA: TGTGCCAGCAGCAAGAGGTGTAGCCCCGCGGCGGATACGCAGTATTTT. This gives the protein CASSKRCSPAADTQYF.

The chain combines TRBV7-6 with TRBJ2-5, with a tentative D call TRBD2 (7 bases). Trimming took 6 bases from V and 1 from J, leaving 18 bases between them. Germline-derived CDR1 and CDR2 are SGHVS and FNYEAQ. This CDR3 is built from 16 residues. CDR3 bases: TGTGCCAGCAGGCTGGGGGGGGCCTACGGCCAAGAGACCCAGTACTTC. This gives the protein CASRLGGAYGQETQYF.

V and J are TRBV29-1 and TRBJ2-1, with 14 bases that match TRBD2. The ends lost 6 bases at V and 5 bases at J; junction bases unmatched: 9. This CDR3 is built from 16 residues. Germline CDR1 is SQVTM and CDR2 is ANQGSEA. The CDR3 region is CSVEVPGLAGDNEQFF. The CDR3 DNA reads as TGCAGCGTGGAGGTACCGGGACTAGCGGGGGACAATGAGCAGTTCTTC.